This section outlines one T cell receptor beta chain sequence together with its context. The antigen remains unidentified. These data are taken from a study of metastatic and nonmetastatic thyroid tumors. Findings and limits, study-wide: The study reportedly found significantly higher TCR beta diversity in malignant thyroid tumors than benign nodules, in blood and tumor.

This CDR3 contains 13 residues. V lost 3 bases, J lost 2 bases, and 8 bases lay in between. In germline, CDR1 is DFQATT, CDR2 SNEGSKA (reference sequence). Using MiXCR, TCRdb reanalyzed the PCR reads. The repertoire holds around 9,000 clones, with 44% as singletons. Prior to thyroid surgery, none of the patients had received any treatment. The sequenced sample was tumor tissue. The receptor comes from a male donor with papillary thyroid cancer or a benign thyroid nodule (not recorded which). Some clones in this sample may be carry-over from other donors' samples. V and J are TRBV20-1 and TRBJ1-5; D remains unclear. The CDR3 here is CSASDLRNQPQHF. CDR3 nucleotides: TGCAGTGCTAGTGACCTGCGCAATCAGCCCCAGCATTTT.